Shown below are 6 T cell receptor beta chains from a single sample sequenced in a study of T cell repertoires and HLA-DP antigens. Assay used: immunoSEQ multiplex PCR; TCRdb lists only in-frame clones, some missing. The table shows about 73,000 clones, with around 80% occurring only once. The antigens of these receptors remain unknown. The specimen was CD4+ T cells from PBMCs. These receptor sequences come from a man between 60 and 75 years old in good health and CMV-seronegative.

The gene calls are TRBV5-1 and TRBJ1-3; D possibly corresponds to TRBD1 (5 bases). The CDR3 is 16 residues long. Germline assignment: CDR1 SGHRS and CDR2 YFSETQ. Trimming took 0 bases from V and 0 from J, leaving 10 bases between them. The CDR3 nucleotides read TGCGCCAGCAGCTTGGATCCGGGGCTCTCTGGAAACACCATATATTTT. As protein: CASSLDPGLSGNTIYF.

The chain has TRBV7-9 and TRBJ1-1; no firm D call. Germline CDR1 is SEHNR and CDR2 is FQNEAQ (reference sequence). This CDR3 has 15 residues. Trimming removed 4 bases at V and 1 base at J, with 13 bases between. The CDR3 loop is CASSYTGRKNTEAFF. The CDR3 DNA reads as TGTGCCAGCAGCTACACCGGGAGGAAGAACACTGAAGCTTTCTTT.

This chain joins TRBV7-9 and TRBJ2-5, with TRBD1 matching 12 bases. The CDR3 has 17 amino acids. The J segment lost 4 bases and the V segment lost 1 base, leaving 7 bases of the junction unmatched. Per the germline V gene, CDR1 is SEHNR and CDR2 is FQNEAQ (reference sequence). This chain's CDR3 is CASSLGLGQGAGETQYF. CDR3 nucleotides: TGTGCCAGCAGCTTAGGATTGGGACAGGGGGCCGGAGAGACCCAGTACTTC.

The chain recombines TRBV30 with TRBJ1-6, with D uncertain. CDR3 length: 12 residues. Germline V gene lookup returns CDR1 GTSNPN and CDR2 SVGIG (reference sequence). V shed 0 bases and J shed 14 bases, with 11 bases lying between them. The CDR3 DNA follows: TGTGCCTGGAGTGTTACAGCCCGGTCCCTCCACTTT. Its protein product is CAWSVTARSLHF. The whole variable domain, remainder taken from reference TRBV30 and TRBJ1-6, is SQTIHQWPATLVQPVGSPLSLECTVEGTSNPNLYWYRQAAGRGLQLLFYSVGIGQISSEVPQNLSASRPQDRQFILSSKKLLLSDSGFYLCAWSVTARSLHFGNGTRLTVT.

CDR3 protein: CATSSGSYGYTF. CDR3 in DNA: TGTGCCACCAGCAGCGGCTCGTACGGCTACACCTTC. This chain joins TRBV15 and TRBJ1-2; no clear D gene. The V gene lost 3 bases and the J gene lost 8 bases, with 10 bases spanning the gap. The CDR3 length is 12 residues. Germline loops: CDR1 LNHNV, CDR2 YYDKDF (reference sequence).

The CDR3 here is CASRVAGGAYNEQFF. In DNA form, the CDR3 reads TGCGCCAGCCGGGTTGCGGGGGGGGCCTACAATGAGCAGTTCTTC. The chain has TRBV4-3 and TRBJ2-1; 9 nucleotides line up with TRBD2. Germline-derived CDR1 and CDR2 are LGHNA and YSLEER. Losses at the gene ends were 8 bases for V and 2 bases for J; bases not matched to a gene: 7. The CDR3 is 15 amino acids.